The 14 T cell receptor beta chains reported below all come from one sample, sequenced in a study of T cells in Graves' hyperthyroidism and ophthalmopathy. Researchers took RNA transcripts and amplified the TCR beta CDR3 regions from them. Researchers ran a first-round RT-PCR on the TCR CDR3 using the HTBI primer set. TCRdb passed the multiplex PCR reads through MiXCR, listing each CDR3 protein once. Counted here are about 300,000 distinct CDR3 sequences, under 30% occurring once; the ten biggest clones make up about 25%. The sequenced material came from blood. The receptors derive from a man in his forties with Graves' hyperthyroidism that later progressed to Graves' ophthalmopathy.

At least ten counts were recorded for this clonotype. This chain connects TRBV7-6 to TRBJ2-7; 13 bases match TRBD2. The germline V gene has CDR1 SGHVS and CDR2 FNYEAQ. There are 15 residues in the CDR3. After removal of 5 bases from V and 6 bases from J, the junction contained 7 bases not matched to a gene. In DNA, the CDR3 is TGTGCCAGCAGCCTACGGACTAGCGGGAGCTCCGAGCAGTACTTC. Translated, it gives CASSLRTSGSSEQYF.

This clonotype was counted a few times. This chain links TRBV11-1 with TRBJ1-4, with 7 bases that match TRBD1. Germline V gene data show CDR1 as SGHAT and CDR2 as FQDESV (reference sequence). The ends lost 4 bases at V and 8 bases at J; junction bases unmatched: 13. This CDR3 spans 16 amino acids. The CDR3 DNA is TGTGCCAGCAGCTCGACGACAGGGTGGAGGGAGGAAAAACTGTTTTTT. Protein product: CASSSTTGWREEKLFF.

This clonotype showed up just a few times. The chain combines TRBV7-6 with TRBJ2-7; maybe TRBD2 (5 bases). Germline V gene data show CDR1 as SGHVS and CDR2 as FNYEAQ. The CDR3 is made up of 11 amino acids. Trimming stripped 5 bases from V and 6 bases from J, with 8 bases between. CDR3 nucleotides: TGTGCCAGCAGCCCAGGACTCGAGCAGTACTTC. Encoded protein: CASSPGLEQYF.

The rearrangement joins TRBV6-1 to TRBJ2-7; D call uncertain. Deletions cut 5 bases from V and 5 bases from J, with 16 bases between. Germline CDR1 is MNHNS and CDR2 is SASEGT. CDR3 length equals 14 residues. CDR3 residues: CASSTYMGSNEQYF. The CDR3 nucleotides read TGTGCCAGCAGTACCTATATGGGGTCGAACGAGCAGTACTTC.

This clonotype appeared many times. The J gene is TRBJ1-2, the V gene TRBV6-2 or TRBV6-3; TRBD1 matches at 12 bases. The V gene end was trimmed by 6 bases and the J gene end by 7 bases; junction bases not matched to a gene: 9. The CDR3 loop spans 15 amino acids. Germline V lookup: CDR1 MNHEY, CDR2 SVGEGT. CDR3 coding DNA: TGTGCCAGCAGACAGTCGGGACAGGGGGCAAGTGGCTACACCTTC. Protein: CASRQSGQGASGYTF.

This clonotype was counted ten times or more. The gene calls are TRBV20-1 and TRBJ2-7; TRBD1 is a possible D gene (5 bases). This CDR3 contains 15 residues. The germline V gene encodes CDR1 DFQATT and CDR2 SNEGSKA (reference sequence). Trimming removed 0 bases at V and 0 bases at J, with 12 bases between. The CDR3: CSARDSQGSSYEQYF. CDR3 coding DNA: TGCAGTGCTAGAGATAGCCAGGGAAGCTCCTACGAGCAGTACTTC.

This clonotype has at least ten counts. The CDR3 DNA sequence: TGTGCCAGCAGCCCTAGCTGGACTACAGATACGCAGTATTTT. It encodes CASSPSWTTDTQYF. The chain recombines TRBV6-1 with TRBJ2-3; D is possibly TRBD2 (5 bases). V was cut by 6 bases and J by 3 bases, with 13 bases left in between. The CDR3 totals 14 residues. The germline V gene has CDR1 MNHNS and CDR2 SASEGT.

CDR3 sequence: CASRISPGELFF. The CDR3, as DNA: TGTGCCAGCAGGATTAGCCCCGGGGAGCTGTTTTTT. The chain couples TRBV27 to TRBJ2-2, with no clear D. Trimming left V 6 bases short and J 6 bases short, with 8 bases between. Germline V gene data show CDR1 as MNHEY and CDR2 as SMNVEV (reference sequence). The CDR3 is 12 amino acids.

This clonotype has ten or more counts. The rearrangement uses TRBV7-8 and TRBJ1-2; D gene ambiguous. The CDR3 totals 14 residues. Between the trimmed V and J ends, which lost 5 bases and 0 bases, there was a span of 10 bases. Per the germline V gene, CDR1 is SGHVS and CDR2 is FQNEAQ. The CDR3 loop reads CASSEGEPNYGYTF. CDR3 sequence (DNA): TGTGCCAGCAGCGAAGGAGAGCCTAACTATGGCTACACCTTC.

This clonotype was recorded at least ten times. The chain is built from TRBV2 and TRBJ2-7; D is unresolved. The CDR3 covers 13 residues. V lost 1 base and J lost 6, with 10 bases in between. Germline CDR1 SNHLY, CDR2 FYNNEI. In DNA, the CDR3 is TGTGCCAGCAGTGAAGAGGGTATCTTCGAGCAGTACTTC. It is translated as CASSEEGIFEQYF.

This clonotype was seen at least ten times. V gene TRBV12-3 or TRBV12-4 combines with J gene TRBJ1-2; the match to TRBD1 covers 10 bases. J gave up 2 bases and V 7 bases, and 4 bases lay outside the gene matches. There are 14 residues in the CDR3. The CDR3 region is CASTQGQGNYGYTF. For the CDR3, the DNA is TGTGCCAGCACCCAGGGACAGGGGAACTATGGCTACACCTTC.

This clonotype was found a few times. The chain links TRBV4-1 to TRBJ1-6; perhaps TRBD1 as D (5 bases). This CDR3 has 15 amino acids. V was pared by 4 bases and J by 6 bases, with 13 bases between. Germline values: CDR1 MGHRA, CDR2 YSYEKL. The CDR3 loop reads CASSPSTGLNSPLHF. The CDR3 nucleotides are TGCGCCAGCAGCCCCTCTACGGGACTTAATTCACCCCTCCACTTT.

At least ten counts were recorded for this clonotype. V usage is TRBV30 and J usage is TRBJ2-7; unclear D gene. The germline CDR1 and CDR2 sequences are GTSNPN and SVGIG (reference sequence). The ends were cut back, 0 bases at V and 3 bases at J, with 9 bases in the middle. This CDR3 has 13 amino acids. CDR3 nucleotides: TGTGCCTGGAGTGTTTCGAGGTTCTACGAGCAGTACTTC. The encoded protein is CAWSVSRFYEQYF.

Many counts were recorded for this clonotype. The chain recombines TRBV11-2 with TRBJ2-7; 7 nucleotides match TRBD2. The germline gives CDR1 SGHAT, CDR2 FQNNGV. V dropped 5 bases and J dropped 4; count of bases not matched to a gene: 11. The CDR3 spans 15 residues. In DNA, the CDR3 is TGTGCCAGCAGCCCTCAAGGGAGGGCTTATTACGAGCAGTACTTC. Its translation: CASSPQGRAYYEQYF.